These T cell receptor beta chains were read from a single sample in a study of OX40 agonist ivuxolimab in advanced cancers. Some clones are missing from TCRdb's copy, which holds only in-frame ones; the method was immunoSEQ multiplex PCR. The profile covers about 60,000 clones, with roughly 80% appearing a single time and less than 2% taken by the ten largest. The source material was CD4+ or CD8+ T cells sorted from blood, sampled in a trial of the OX40 agonist ivuxolimab. These receptors were collected from an adult with an advanced solid tumor such as melanoma, head and neck, liver or kidney cancer. Both conserved end residues are part of each CDR3. The D gene is left open where the match is weak. Only some rows state a clone size, as once, few, many or a class for expanded clones.

size	V	J	D	DNA	CDR3
medium-sized	TRBV2	TRBJ1-1	TRBD1	TGTGCCAGCAGGCCGGGTGGAGGGGGCATCAGCACTGAAGCTTTCTTT	CASRPGGGGISTEAFF
NA	TRBV7-9	TRBJ1-1	NA	TGTGCCAGCAGCTTTTCAGGGAACACTGAAGCTTTCTTT	CASSFSGNTEAFF
NA	TRBV5-1	TRBJ2-2	NA	TGCGCCAGCAGCTTGGCCATACCCGGGGAGCTGTTTTTT	CASSLAIPGELFF
NA	TRBV6-5	TRBJ1-1	NA	TGTGCCAGCAGTTACTCAGTCTCCACTGAAGCTTTCTTT	CASSYSVSTEAFF
few	TRBV5-1	TRBJ2-2	NA	TGCGCCAGCAGCTTGGAGTCCGGGGCGAACACCGGGGAGCTGTTTTTT	CASSLESGANTGELFF
NA	TRBV7-2	TRBJ2-5	NA	TGTGCCAGCAGCTTACTCACAGCCGAGACCCAGTACTTC	CASSLLTAETQYF
NA	TRBV2	TRBJ1-4	NA	TGTGCCAGCAGCCCCGACAGGCTCCCCAGCGAAAAACTGTTTTTT	CASSPDRLPSEKLFF
NA	TRBV27	TRBJ1-3	NA	TGTGCCAGCAGTTCGAGGAGCTCTGGAAACACCATATATTTT	CASSSRSSGNTIYF
NA	TRBV5-1	TRBJ2-6	NA	TGCGCCAGCAGCTTGTCTTCTATGCGGGCTGGGGCCAACGTCCTGACTTTC	CASSLSSMRAGANVLTF
NA	TRBV4-2	TRBJ2-1	TRBD2	TGTGCCAGCAGCCAAAGCCCCTGGGGGAGCGGGAAGGGGAATGAGCAGTTCTTC	CASSQSPWGSGKGNEQFF
NA	TRBV18	TRBJ1-3	NA	TGTGCCAGCTCACCTCGCATGGGGGGGCGCGGAGGATCTGGAAACACCATATATTTT	CASSPRMGGRGGSGNTIYF
NA	TRBV2	TRBJ1-1	NA	TGTGCCAGCAGGAGGGAAACTGGCACTGAAGCTTTCTTT	CASRRETGTEAFF
NA	TRBV6-1	TRBJ1-2	NA	TGTGCCAGCAGTGAAAGGCAGCTTTATGGCTACACCTTC	CASSERQLYGYTF
NA	TRBV7-3	TRBJ1-1	NA	TGTGCCAGCAGCTTAACGGGTGGGTTCGGCACTGAAGCTTTCTTT	CASSLTGGFGTEAFF
NA	TRBV18	TRBJ1-1	TRBD1	TGTGCCAGCTCACCGGGACAGGGGCGCAGTGAAGCTTTCTTT	CASSPGQGRSEAFF
NA	TRBV18	TRBJ2-7	TRBD1	TGTGCCAGCTCATCTCCGGGACAGGGCTTCTCCTACGAGCAGTACTTC	CASSSPGQGFSYEQYF
NA	TRBV18	TRBJ2-1	NA	TGTGCCAGCTCACCAGTACAGGTCGTAGCAAGTGAGCAGTTCTTC	CASSPVQVVASEQFF
NA	TRBV28	TRBJ1-1	NA	TGTGCCAGCGAACGTTGGGGTAGCACTGAAGCTTTCTTT	CASERWGSTEAFF
NA	TRBV5-1	TRBJ2-2	NA	TGCGCCAGCGGAACGGGGCCCTCGACGGCGAACACCGGGGAGCTGTTTTTT	CASGTGPSTANTGELFF
NA	TRBV5-6	TRBJ2-2	NA	TGTGCCAGCAGCTCCCCCCCGAGCACAGCGAACACCGGGGAGCTGTTTTTT	CASSSPPSTANTGELFF
NA	TRBV5-1	TRBJ2-1	NA	TGCGCCAGCAGCTTGGCACAGTTGAGCTCCTACAATGAGCAGTTCTTC	CASSLAQLSSYNEQFF
once	TRBV7-2	TRBJ2-7	NA	TGTGCCAGCAGCTTAGCTGGGTCTCATTACTACGAGCAGTACTTC	CASSLAGSHYYEQYF
NA	TRBV5-1	TRBJ1-1	TRBD1	TGCGCCAGCAGCTTTGGAAATACAGGGGGCACTGAAGCTTTCTTT	CASSFGNTGGTEAFF
NA	TRBV7-3	TRBJ1-1	NA	TGTGCCAGCAGCTTAAGACAAAACACTGAAGCTTTCTTT	CASSLRQNTEAFF
NA	TRBV18	TRBJ2-1	TRBD2	TGTGCCAGCTCACCACGGGGGGGACTAGCGGGAGCGGGTGAGCAGTTCTTC	CASSPRGGLAGAGEQFF
NA	TRBV7-2	TRBJ2-7	NA	TGTGCCAGCAGCTTATCCGCGGGTGGGGGTCTCGAGCAGTACTTC	CASSLSAGGGLEQYF
NA	TRBV6-1	TRBJ1-1	NA	TGTGCCAGCAGTGAAACTACAAGGATTGAAGCTTTCTTT	CASSETTRIEAFF
NA	TRBV2	TRBJ1-1	NA	TGTGCCACCAACACCGGGAACACTGAAGCTTTCTTT	CATNTGNTEAFF
few	TRBV10-3	TRBJ2-7	NA	TGTGCCATCAGTGAAGGCCTGGGGAACTCCTACGAGCAGTACTTC	CAISEGLGNSYEQYF
NA	TRBV11-2	TRBJ2-2	NA	TGTGCCAGCAGCTTACTTCAGGGGAATGCCGGGGAGCTGTTTTTT	CASSLLQGNAGELFF
NA	TRBV5-1	TRBJ2-2	TRBD1	TGCGCCAGCAGTCCGACAGGGATGGAAGGCGGGGAGCTGTTTTTT	CASSPTGMEGGELFF
NA	TRBV5-1	TRBJ1-1	NA	TGCGCCAGCAGCTTGGTACAGGAGAACACTGAAGCTTTCTTT	CASSLVQENTEAFF
NA	TRBV5-6	TRBJ1-2	NA	TGTGCCAGCAGCTCGCAGGGCTATGGCTACACCTTC	CASSSQGYGYTF
NA	TRBV5-5	TRBJ1-2	TRBD1	TGTGCCAGCAGCTTGGATTTCAGGAGACAGGGTTATGGCTACACCTTC	CASSLDFRRQGYGYTF
few	TRBV4-3	TRBJ1-5	NA	TGCGCCAGCAGCCAAGAGTCTAGGGGCTATCAGCCCCAGCATTTT	CASSQESRGYQPQHF
once	TRBV7-3	TRBJ1-1	TRBD1	TGTGCCAGCAGCTTAGAGTCAGGGGGCGGTCTGAACACTGAAGCTTTCTTT	CASSLESGGGLNTEAFF
once	TRBV14	TRBJ2-3	TRBD2	TGTGCCAGCAGCCAAGGGATACTAGCGGCCACAGATACGCAGTATTTT	CASSQGILAATDTQYF
NA	TRBV4-3	TRBJ2-1	TRBD2	TGCGCCAGCAGCCAAGGGTCAAGCGGGAGGTCCTACAATGAGCAGTTCTTC	CASSQGSSGRSYNEQFF
NA	TRBV9	TRBJ1-5	NA	TGTGCCAGCAGCACCTGGTACTTCAATCAGCCCCAGCATTTT	CASSTWYFNQPQHF
NA	TRBV9	TRBJ2-1	TRBD2	TGTGCCAGCAGCGTAGCTACTACTAGCGATGAGCAGTTCTTC	CASSVATTSDEQFF
NA	TRBV9	TRBJ1-2	NA	TGTGCCAGCACCATTGGGACTAACTATGGCTACACCTTC	CASTIGTNYGYTF
NA	TRBV2	TRBJ1-5	NA	TGTGCCAGCAGTTCTATGGGGGGGGATCAGCCCCAGCATTTT	CASSSMGGDQPQHF
NA	TRBV11-3	TRBJ2-1	NA	TGTGCCAGCGGGCACAGGCTACTCAATGAGCAGTTCTTC	CASGHRLLNEQFF
NA	TRBV2	TRBJ2-2	NA	TGTGCCAGCAGTGGATGGGAGCTGTTTTTT	CASSGWELFF
NA	TRBV5-1	TRBJ2-3	NA	TGCGCCAGCAGCTTGAAACCGGGAGAAGAAACAGATACGCAGTATTTT	CASSLKPGEETDTQYF
NA	TRBV5-1	TRBJ2-1	TRBD1	TGCGCCAGCAGCTTTCGACAGGGGGGGTCCAATGAGCAGTTCTTC	CASSFRQGGSNEQFF
NA	TRBV5-4	TRBJ2-5	NA	TGTGCCAGCAGCCTAGTCCGGGAACAAGAGACCCAGTACTTC	CASSLVREQETQYF
NA	TRBV6-6	TRBJ2-2	TRBD2	TGTGCCGCCGAGCGGGGAACCGGGGAGCTGTTTTTT	CAAERGTGELFF
NA	TRBV5-1	TRBJ2-3	NA	TGCGCCAGCAGCTCCCGGGACCGAAAGTTCTTCACAGATACGCAGTATTTT	CASSSRDRKFFTDTQYF